A few counts support the clone carrying this T cell receptor (beta chain). Its antigen is still unknown. The data were taken from a study of T cell responses to AZD1222 COVID-19 vaccine. Study-level results: Spike regions recognized by vaccine-associated CD4 TCRs spanned the protein, led by 160-218 and 743-854.

The protocol was immunoSEQ multiplex PCR, while the TCRdb copy is restricted to in-frame clones and leaves out a portion. In the table there are roughly 140,000 clones, roughly nine tenths of which are singletons. Sequenced here: peripheral blood, sampled on day 0 of AZD1222 vaccination. The sequence derives from an adult in good health.

The CDR3, as DNA: TGTGCCAGCAGCCTCCGAGCAGGGGGCGATTACGAGCAGTACTTC. It yields the protein CASSLRAGGDYEQYF. The rearrangement links TRBV5-5 to TRBJ2-7; TRBD1 agrees at 8 bases. After removal of 4 bases from V and 4 bases from J, the junction contained 10 bases not matched to a gene. CDR1 is SGHKS and CDR2 is YYEKEE in the germline V gene (reference sequence). CDR3 length: 15 amino acids.